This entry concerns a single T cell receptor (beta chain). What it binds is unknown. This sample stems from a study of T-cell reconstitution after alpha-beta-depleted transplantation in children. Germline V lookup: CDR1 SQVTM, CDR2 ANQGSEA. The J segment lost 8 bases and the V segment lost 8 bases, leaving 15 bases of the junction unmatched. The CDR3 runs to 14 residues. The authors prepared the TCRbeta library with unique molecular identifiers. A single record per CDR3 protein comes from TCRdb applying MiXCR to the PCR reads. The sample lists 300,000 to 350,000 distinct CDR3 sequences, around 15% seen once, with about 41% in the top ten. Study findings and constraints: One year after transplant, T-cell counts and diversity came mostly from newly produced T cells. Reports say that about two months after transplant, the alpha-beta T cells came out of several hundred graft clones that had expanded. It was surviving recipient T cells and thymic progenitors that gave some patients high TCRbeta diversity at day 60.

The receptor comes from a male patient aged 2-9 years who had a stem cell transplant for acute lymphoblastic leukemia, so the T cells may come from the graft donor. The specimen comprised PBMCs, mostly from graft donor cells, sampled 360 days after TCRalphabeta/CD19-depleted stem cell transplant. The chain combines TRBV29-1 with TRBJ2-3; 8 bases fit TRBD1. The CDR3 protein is CSITGGRNPSTQYF. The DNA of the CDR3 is TGCAGCATCACAGGGGGGCGCAACCCTAGTACGCAGTATTTT.